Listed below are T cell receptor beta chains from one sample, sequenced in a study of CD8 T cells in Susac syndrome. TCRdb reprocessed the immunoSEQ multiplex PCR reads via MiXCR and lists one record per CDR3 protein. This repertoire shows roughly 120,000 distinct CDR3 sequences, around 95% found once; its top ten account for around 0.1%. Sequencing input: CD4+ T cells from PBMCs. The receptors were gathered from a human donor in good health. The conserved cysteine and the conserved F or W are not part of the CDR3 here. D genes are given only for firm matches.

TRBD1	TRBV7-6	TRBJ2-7	ASSLSRGEDRYYEQY
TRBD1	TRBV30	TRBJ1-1	AWSTGQGAGGDEAF
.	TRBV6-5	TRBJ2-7	ASSVTGLSYEQY
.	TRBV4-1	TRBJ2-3	ASSQVGTFSTQY
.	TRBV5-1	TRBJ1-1	ASSLSQMNTEAF
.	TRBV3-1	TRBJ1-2	ASSQEFRGAKGYT
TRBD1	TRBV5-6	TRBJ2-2	ASSPGGQGIGELF
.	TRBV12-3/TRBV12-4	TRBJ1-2	ASSLVVFYGYT
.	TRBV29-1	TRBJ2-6	SVGEASGANVLT
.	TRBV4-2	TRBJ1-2	ASSHSNRVNHYGYT
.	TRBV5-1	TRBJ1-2	ASSSGAVDYGYT
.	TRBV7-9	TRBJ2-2	ASSSRGNTGELF
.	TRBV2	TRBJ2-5	ASSINREETQY
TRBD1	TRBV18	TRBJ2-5	ASSPDRWTGGAETQY
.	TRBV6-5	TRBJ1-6	ASSSPRRNSPLH
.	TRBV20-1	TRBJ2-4	SARDLGAESKNIQY
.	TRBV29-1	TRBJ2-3	SVAASGRY
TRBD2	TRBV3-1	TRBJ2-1	ASSRSSGGAYNEQF
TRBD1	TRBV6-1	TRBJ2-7	ASSRTGVANEQY
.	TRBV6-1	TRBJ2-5	ASGDSQETQY
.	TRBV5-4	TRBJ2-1	ASSFGTRGVNEQF